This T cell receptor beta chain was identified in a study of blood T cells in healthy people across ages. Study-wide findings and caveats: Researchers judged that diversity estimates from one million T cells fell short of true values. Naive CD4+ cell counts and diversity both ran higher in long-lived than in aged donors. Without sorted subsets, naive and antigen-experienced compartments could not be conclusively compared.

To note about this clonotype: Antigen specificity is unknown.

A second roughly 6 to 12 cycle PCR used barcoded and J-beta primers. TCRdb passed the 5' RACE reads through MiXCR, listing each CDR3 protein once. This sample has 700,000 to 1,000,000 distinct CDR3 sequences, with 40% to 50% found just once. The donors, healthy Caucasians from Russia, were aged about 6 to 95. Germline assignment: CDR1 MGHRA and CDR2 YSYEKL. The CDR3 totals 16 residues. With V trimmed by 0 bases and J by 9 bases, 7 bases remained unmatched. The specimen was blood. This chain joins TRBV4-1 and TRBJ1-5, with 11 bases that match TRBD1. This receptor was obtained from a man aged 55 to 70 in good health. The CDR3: CASSQEGTGGTWPQHF. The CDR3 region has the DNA TGCGCCAGCAGCCAAGAGGGGACAGGGGGTACATGGCCCCAGCATTTT.